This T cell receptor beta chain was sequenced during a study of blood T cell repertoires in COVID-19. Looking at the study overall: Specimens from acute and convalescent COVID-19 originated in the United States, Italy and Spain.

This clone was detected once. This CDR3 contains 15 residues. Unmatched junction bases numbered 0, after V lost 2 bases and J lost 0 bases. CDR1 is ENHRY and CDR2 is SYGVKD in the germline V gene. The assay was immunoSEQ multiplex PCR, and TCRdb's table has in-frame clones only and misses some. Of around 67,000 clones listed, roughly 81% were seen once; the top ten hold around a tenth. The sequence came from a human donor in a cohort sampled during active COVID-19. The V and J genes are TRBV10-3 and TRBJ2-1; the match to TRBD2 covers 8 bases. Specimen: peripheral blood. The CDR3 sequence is CAISESGSSYNEQFF. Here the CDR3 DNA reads TGTGCCATCAGTGAGAGCGGGAGCTCCTACAATGAGCAGTTCTTC.